This T cell receptor (beta chain) was sequenced for a study of T cells in Graves' hyperthyroidism and ophthalmopathy. CDR3 length: 15 amino acids. The trim removed 1 base at V and 0 bases at J, leaving 6 bases unmatched. The V gene's germline CDR1 is GTSNPN and CDR2 SVGIG (reference sequence). General study findings and limits: Peripheral blood also featured most of the thyroid clonotypes expanded above 0.001.

This clonotype was found many times. Its antigen remains unknown. TCR beta CDR3 sequences were amplified from RNA transcripts. RT-PCR in the first round (using the HTBI primer set) targeted the TCR CDR3. MiXCR was run by TCRdb on the multiplex PCR reads, yielding one entry per CDR3 protein. This table holds a few hundred thousand distinct CDR3 sequences, nearly 15% found once. Sequencing was performed on blood. The receptor was isolated from a woman aged 60-70 years with Graves' ophthalmopathy. V usage is TRBV30 and J usage is TRBJ2-7; 7 positions agree with TRBD2. CDR3 protein: CAWSAFLAASYEQYF. For the CDR3, the DNA is TGTGCCTGGAGTGCGTTTCTAGCGGCCTCCTACGAGCAGTACTTC.